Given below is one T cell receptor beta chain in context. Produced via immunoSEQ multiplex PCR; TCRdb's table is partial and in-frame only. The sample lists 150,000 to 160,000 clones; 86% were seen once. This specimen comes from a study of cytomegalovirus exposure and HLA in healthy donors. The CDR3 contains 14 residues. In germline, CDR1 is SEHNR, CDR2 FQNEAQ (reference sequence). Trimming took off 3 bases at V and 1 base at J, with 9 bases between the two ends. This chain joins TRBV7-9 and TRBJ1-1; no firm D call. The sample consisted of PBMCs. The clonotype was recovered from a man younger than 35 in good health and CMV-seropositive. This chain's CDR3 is CASSFYPRNTEAFF. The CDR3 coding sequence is TGTGCCAGCAGCTTCTACCCCCGGAACACTGAAGCTTTCTTT. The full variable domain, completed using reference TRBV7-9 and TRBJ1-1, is DTGVSQNPRHKITKRGQNVTFRCDPISEHNRLYWYRQTLGQGPEFLTYFQNEAQLEKSRLLSDRFSAERPKGSFSTLEIQRTEQGDSAMYLCASSFYPRNTEAFFGQGTRLTVV.